This TCR beta chain was sequenced in a study of response to subunit inactivated influenza vaccine. TCRdb independently ran MiXCR on the RT-PCR reads; one entry per CDR3 protein. The repertoire holds 630,000 or so distinct CDR3 sequences, with 15% to 19% as singletons. From germline, CDR1 is SGHNT and CDR2 YENEEA. V was clipped by 0 bases and J by 6 bases, with 12 bases between them. The length of the CDR3 is 15 residues. The specimen comprised PBMCs from blood, sampled approximately 13 days after vaccination. The V gene is TRBV11-3, the J gene TRBJ2-1, with D possibly being TRBD2 (6 bases). This clonotype was obtained from a man aged 50 to 60 who received an inactivated influenza vaccine. The CDR3, as DNA: TGTGCCAGCAGCTTAGACGGAGGGAAAGGCAATGAGCAGTTCTTC. It specifies CASSLDGGKGNEQFF.